The 21 T cell receptor beta chains given below trace back to one sample, sequenced in a study of T cell changes during pregnancy in multiple sclerosis. Clones were sequenced by immunoSEQ multiplex PCR, and TCRdb holds only the in-frame ones, with some missing. The sample has tens of thousands of clones, 90% to 95% seen once. The sample was CD4+ T cells from peripheral blood mononuclear cells, taken in the second trimester of pregnancy. These TCRs come from a female donor with multiple sclerosis, enrolled in a pregnancy study.

This chain uses TRBV7-9 with TRBJ1-2; maybe TRBD1 (6 bases). With 5 bases removed from V and 3 bases from J, the gap between germline ends came to 16 bases. Germline values: CDR1 SEHNR, CDR2 FQNEAQ (reference sequence). This CDR3 has 15 residues. CDR3 DNA: TGTGCCAGCAGCCCCGCGGGGGCGTCGGACTATGGCTACACCTTC. The encoded protein is CASSPAGASDYGYTF.

This rearrangement joins TRBV2 to TRBJ1-5; D might be TRBD1 (5 bases). V lost 3 bases and J lost 4, with 10 bases in between. The CDR3 consists of 14 residues. Germline CDR1 and CDR2: SNHLY and FYNNEI. CDR3 protein: CASSELGANQPQHF. CDR3 DNA: TGTGCCAGCAGTGAGTTAGGGGCGAATCAGCCCCAGCATTTT.

The chain recombines TRBV29-1 with TRBJ2-2; 9 positions agree with TRBD1. CDR1 and CDR2 (germline): SQVTM, ANQGSEA. The CDR3 covers 15 residues. The junction had 8 bases not matched to a gene; V was cut back by 5 bases and J by 4 bases. The CDR3 DNA is TGCAGCGTTTCCGGGACAGGGACGAGCACCGGGGAGCTGTTTTTT. Translated, it gives CSVSGTGTSTGELFF.

The chain couples TRBV15 to TRBJ1-6; D remains ambiguous. Germline V CDR1 and CDR2: LNHNV, YYDKDF (reference sequence). The CDR3 has 16 amino acids. V was clipped by 0 bases and J by 9 bases, with 15 bases between them. This CDR3 reads CATSREGPGLGSPLHF. Written as DNA, the CDR3 is TGTGCCACCAGCAGAGAGGGTCCGGGTTTGGGTTCACCCCTCCACTTT.

This chain uses TRBV29-1 with TRBJ2-7; D is unclear. The CDR3 has 13 amino acids. Germline CDR1 is SQVTM and CDR2 is ANQGSEA. The V end was cut by 3 bases, the J end by 5 bases, with 14 bases between. CDR3 sequence reads: CSVDDSRLDEQYF. DNA for the CDR3: TGCAGCGTTGATGATTCGCGGTTGGACGAGCAGTACTTC.

The chain is built from TRBV28 and TRBJ2-2; TRBD2 aligns across 10 bases. This CDR3 region has 17 residues. J was trimmed by 2 bases and V by 6 bases; bases with no gene match: 9. Germline-derived CDR1 and CDR2 are MDHEN and SYDVKM. The CDR3: CASSPGGLAPNTGELFF. As DNA, the CDR3 is TGTGCCAGCAGCCCAGGGGGACTAGCGCCTAACACCGGGGAGCTGTTTTTT.

The CDR3 is CASSTGQSTLYSGNTIYF. The CDR3 nucleotides are TGTGCCAGCAGCACGGGACAGAGCACCCTTTACTCTGGAAACACCATATATTTT. J is TRBJ1-3 and V is TRBV5-5, with 7 bases aligning to TRBD1. V was pared by 4 bases and J by 0 bases, with 13 bases of the junction left unmatched. Germline CDR1 reads SGHKS; CDR2 reads YYEKEE (reference sequence). This CDR3 comprises 18 residues.

This chain uses TRBV7-2 with TRBJ2-7; TRBD2 aligns across 8 bases. CDR1 is SGHTA and CDR2 is FQGNSA in the germline V gene. Trimming cost V 4 bases and J 4 bases; bases outside gene matches: 9. The CDR3 is 15 residues long. CDR3 DNA: TGTGCCAGCAGCTCCATGGGGACTAGATTGTACGAGCAGTACTTC. It yields the protein CASSSMGTRLYEQYF.

This clone was counted once. This sequence joins TRBV7-2 and TRBJ2-4; tentative D call: TRBD1 (6 bases). This CDR3 is 13 amino acids long. With 7 bases removed from V and 4 bases from J, the gap between germline ends came to 11 bases. CDR1 SGHTA and CDR2 FQGNSA come from the germline V gene. CDR3 in DNA: TGTGCCAGCACCCCCCAGGGGAAAAACATTCAGTACTTC. It yields the protein CASTPQGKNIQYF.

This chain connects TRBV27 to TRBJ2-7; 7 bases are a match to TRBD2. Germline CDR1 and CDR2: MNHEY and SMNVEV (reference sequence). This CDR3 has 14 residues. The V segment lost 3 bases and the J segment 6 bases; nucleotides outside the gene matches: 8. This CDR3 is CASSFLPGGGEQYF. CDR3 in DNA: TGTGCCAGCAGTTTTCTGCCGGGAGGAGGCGAGCAGTACTTC.

The chain links TRBV11-2 to TRBJ2-7, with 11 bases aligning to TRBD1. The germline CDR1 and CDR2 sequences are SGHAT and FQNNGV. The CDR3 is 15 amino acids. Trimming cost V 5 bases and J 2 bases; bases outside gene matches: 5. The DNA for the CDR3 is TGTGCCAGCAGCCAACCGGGACAGGGGGCCTACGAGCAGTACTTC. Amino acids: CASSQPGQGAYEQYF. Complete variable domain (other parts from reference TRBV11-2 and TRBJ2-7): EAGVAQSPRYKIIEKRQSVAFWCNPISGHATLYWYQQILGQGPKLLIQFQNNGVVDDSQLPKDRFSAERLKGVDSTLKIQPAKLEDSAVYLCASSQPGQGAYEQYFGPGTRLTVT.

The gene calls are TRBV6-5 and TRBJ2-7; 10 bases are shared with TRBD2. The V gene end was trimmed by 6 bases and the J gene end by 6 bases; junction bases not matched to a gene: 11. CDR3 length: 15 residues. In germline, CDR1 is MNHEY, CDR2 SVGAGI. CDR3 protein: CASRSLAGALGEQYF. The CDR3 DNA is TGTGCCAGCAGGTCGCTAGCGGGGGCCCTGGGCGAGCAGTACTTC.

This sequence joins TRBV5-1 and TRBJ2-4; 7 nucleotides match TRBD1. This CDR3 is 14 amino acids long. CDR1 is SGHRS and CDR2 is YFSETQ in the germline V gene. V lost 4 bases and J lost 6; bases outside the gene matches: 7. In DNA form, the CDR3 reads TGCGCCAGCAGCCCCGGGACAGAGAGAAACATTCAGTACTTC. It is translated as CASSPGTERNIQYF.

This chain links TRBV4-3 with TRBJ1-2; D is unresolved. V lost 6 bases, J lost 0 bases, and 11 bases lay in between. Germline assignment: CDR1 LGHNA and CDR2 YSLEER. CDR3 length equals 14 residues. In nucleotides, the CDR3 is TGCGCCAGCAGACAACTCGGAGCTAACTATGGCTACACCTTC. Translated: CASRQLGANYGYTF.

The rearrangement uses TRBV2 and TRBJ1-2, with a weak D call TRBD1 (5 bases). Trimming removed 9 bases at V and 6 bases at J, with 11 bases between. CDR3 length: 11 amino acids. Per the germline V gene, CDR1 is SNHLY and CDR2 is FYNNEI. The CDR3 DNA sequence: TGTGCCAGTCTGGGGGGTAATGGCTACACCTTC. It encodes CASLGGNGYTF.

The chain carries TRBV18 and TRBJ2-7; TRBD2 might be the D (6 bases). Trimming took off 2 bases at V and 4 bases at J, with 15 bases between the two ends. The length of the CDR3 is 15 residues. Germline CDR1 and CDR2: KGHSH and LQKENI. CDR3 coding DNA: TGTGCCAGCTCACCAAAGGAGGGTATCATTTACGAGCAGTACTTC. It codes for CASSPKEGIIYEQYF.

The V gene is TRBV7-9, the J gene TRBJ2-5; tentatively, D is TRBD2 (5 bases). With 9 bases removed from V and 5 bases from J, the gap between germline ends came to 25 bases. The CDR3 contains 16 residues. Germline-derived CDR1 and CDR2 are SEHNR and FQNEAQ (reference sequence). CDR3: CARPSIGPVCGETQYF. DNA of the CDR3: TGTGCCAGGCCCTCTATAGGACCGGTGTGCGGGGAGACCCAGTACTTC.

V and J are TRBV2 and TRBJ2-2; 9 bases agree with TRBD1. CDR1 and CDR2 (germline): SNHLY, FYNNEI. This CDR3 is 15 amino acids long. Germline trimming cut 4 bases from V and 3 bases from J; bases unmatched to any gene: 3. The CDR3 nucleotides read TGTGCCAGCAGTGGGACAGGGGCAGACACCGGGGAGCTGTTTTTT. Encoded protein: CASSGTGADTGELFF. Using reference TRBV2 and TRBJ2-2 for the parts outside the CDR3, the full variable domain is EPEVTQTPSHQVTQMGQEVILRCVPISNHLYFYWYRQILGQKVEFLVSFYNNEISEKSEIFDDQFSVERPDGSNFTLKIRSTKLEDSAMYFCASSGTGADTGELFFGEGSRLTVL.

This clone has a handful of counts. The V gene is TRBV29-1, the J gene TRBJ2-2; 8 bases align to TRBD1. The germline gives CDR1 SQVTM, CDR2 ANQGSEA. Trimming took 5 bases from V and 5 from J; bases not matched to a gene: 4. The CDR3 is made up of 13 amino acids. Here the CDR3 DNA reads TGCAGCGTTTCAGGGGGCTTGACCGGGGAGCTGTTTTTT. It is translated as CSVSGGLTGELFF.

In this sample, this clone turned up once. This chain links TRBV5-1 with TRBJ1-2; 8 nucleotides match TRBD1. Trimming at V came to 4 bases and at J to 6 bases, leaving 5 bases not matched to a gene. Germline assignment: CDR1 SGHRS and CDR2 YFSETQ. The length of the CDR3 is 13 residues. The CDR3, as DNA: TGCGCCAGCAGCGTACAGGGGGGAGATGGCTACACCTTC. Protein sequence: CASSVQGGDGYTF.

This chain uses TRBV7-2 with TRBJ1-2; D perhaps matches TRBD1 (6 bases). CDR1 and CDR2 (germline): SGHTA, FQGNSA. The CDR3 covers 14 residues. V shed 4 bases and J shed 2 bases, with 11 bases lying between them. The CDR3: CASSSRTDNYGYTF. CDR3 in DNA: TGTGCCAGCAGCTCCCGGACAGACAACTATGGCTACACCTTC.